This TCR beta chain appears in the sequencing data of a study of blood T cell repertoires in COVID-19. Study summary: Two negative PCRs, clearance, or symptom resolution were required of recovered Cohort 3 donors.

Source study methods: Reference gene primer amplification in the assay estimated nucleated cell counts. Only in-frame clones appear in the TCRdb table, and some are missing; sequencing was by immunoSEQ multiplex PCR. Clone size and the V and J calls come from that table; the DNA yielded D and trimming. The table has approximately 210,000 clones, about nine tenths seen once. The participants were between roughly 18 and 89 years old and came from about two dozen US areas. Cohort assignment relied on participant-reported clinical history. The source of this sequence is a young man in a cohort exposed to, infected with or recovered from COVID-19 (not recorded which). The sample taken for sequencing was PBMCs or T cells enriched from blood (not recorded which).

The CDR3 region has the DNA TGTGCCAGCCAGGGTAGGAGCTCCTACGAGCAGTACTTC. It translates to CASQGRSSYEQYF. This chain uses TRBV25-1 with TRBJ2-7; the D gene is possibly TRBD1 (5 bases). Germline V lookup: CDR1 MGHDK, CDR2 SYGVNS. With 8 bases removed from V and 0 bases from J, the gap between germline ends came to 11 bases. This CDR3 region has 13 residues.